This T cell receptor (beta chain) was obtained from a study of CD8+CD57+ T cells in acquired aplastic anemia. For the study at large: DNA from sorted CD4+ and CD8+ cells averaged approximately 3.5 ug. Study findings and constraints: In common between the patients and the controls were twenty-nine CD8+ CDR3 sequences.

V shed 0 bases and J 7 bases; nucleotides not matched to a gene: 7. Per the germline V gene, CDR1 is LNHNV and CDR2 is YYDKDF (reference sequence). This CDR3 has 15 amino acids. All patients picked for sequencing had shown, by flow cytometry, an expansion of CD8+CD57+ cells. Severe acquired aplastic anemia affected all patients. Blood was sampled before the patients had received any therapy. Profiles of TCR beta VDJ and CDR3 were generated from a genomic DNA template. TCRdb redid the calling of the reads with MiXCR, one entry per CDR3 protein. The table includes 250,000 to 350,000 distinct CDR3 sequences, 56% detected once. Remarks on this clonotype: Its antigen is unknown.

The chain is built from TRBV15 and TRBJ1-1; 8 bases align to TRBD1. This sequence originates from a human donor with aplastic anemia. The sequencing sample was made of sorted CD4+, CD8+, or CD8+CD57+ T cells (not recorded which) from PBMCs. As DNA, the CDR3 is TGTGCCACCAGCAGAGAGGGGGCAGGGGGCAATGAAGCTTTCTTT. It is translated as CATSREGAGGNEAFF.